This entry features one TCR beta chain sequence. Its target is unknown. The data belong to a study of CD8 T cells in Susac syndrome. RNA amounts of roughly 0.5 to 1 ug underwent reverse transcription with random hexamers. Amplification of TCR beta CDR3 by immunoSEQ multiplex PCR spanned 54 Vbeta and 13 Jbeta. TCRdb recomputed calls from the immunoSEQ multiplex PCR reads with MiXCR, one row per CDR3 protein. The sample yields approximately 160,000 distinct CDR3 sequences, about 92% seen once. The study, taken as a whole, reports: By the study's own acknowledgment, its TCR sequencing and HLA analysis included relatively few individuals.

The sequenced target, TCR beta, came from blood CD8+ and CD4+ T cells. V lost 5 bases, J lost 4 bases, and 7 bases stayed unmatched. This CDR3 spans 14 amino acids. CDR1 is MNHEY and CDR2 is SVGAGI in the germline V gene. The specimen was CD4+ T cells from PBMCs. The receptor was isolated from a human donor in good health. The chain is built from TRBV6-5 and TRBJ1-2, with 7 bases aligning to TRBD1. CDR3 DNA: TGTGCCAGCAGTAGACAGGGCCCCGGCTATGGCTACACCTTC. Translated, it gives CASSRQGPGYGYTF.